The clone carrying this T cell receptor beta chain was picked up a small number of times. Its cognate antigen is unknown. At one of its ends the junction is not consistent with the germline gene, which may arise from a read error. PCR employed 60 Vbeta and 13 Jbeta primers. The protocol was immunoSEQ multiplex PCR, while the TCRdb copy is restricted to in-frame clones and leaves out a portion. Among 150,000 to 200,000 clones listed, 60% to 80% were seen once. CDR1 is SGHRS, CDR2 YFSETQ, per germline. The CDR3 is made up of 15 amino acids. These data come from a study of cytomegalovirus exposure and HLA in healthy donors. Study background: Falling in the Caucasian-associated ancestry cluster were 80% to 90% of 300 to 500 genotyped donors.

Notes on the study in general: V segments that were indistinguishable, TRBV6-2 and TRBV6-3 among them, were omitted from analysis. Testing in vitro showed a few CMV-associated chains specific for CMV antigens.

The sample comprised PBMCs. The chain couples TRBV5-1 to TRBJ2-6, with D possibly matching TRBD1 (5 bases). The TCR sequence derives from a middle-aged woman in good health and CMV-seronegative. CDR3 in DNA: TGCGCCAGCAGCTCGGAGTTCTCTGGGGCCAACGGCCTGACTTTC. Translated, it gives CASSSEFSGANGLTF. The full variable domain, its missing parts supplied by reference TRBV5-1 and TRBJ2-6, is KAGVTQTPRYLIKTRGQQVTLSCSPISGHRSVSWYQQTPGQGLQFLFEYFSETQRNKGNFPGRFSGRQFSNSRSEMNVSTLELGDSALYLCASSSEFSGANGLTFGAGSRLTVL.